One and the same sample provided the 27 T cell receptor beta chains below, sequenced in a study of CD8 T cells in Susac syndrome (dated by TCRdb to between 2019 and 2020). Receptor libraries were prepared by the immunoSEQ multiplex PCR assay. RNA was extracted using the RNeasy kit, and about 0.5 to 1 ug of the RNA was reverse transcribed with random hexamers. TCRdb ran its own pipeline on the public reads, namely fastp trimming at Q25 and MiXCR clone calling, and kept in-frame beta chains. Every CDR3 protein is listed once, alongside the most common genes and DNA of its rows. The sample table contains under 200,000 distinct CDR3 sequences; only one count was recorded for roughly 96% of them. 0.15% to 0.2% of the sample goes to the ten largest clones. Sequenced sample: CD8+ T cells from PBMCs. The origin of the receptors is a human donor with multiple sclerosis.

V and J are TRBV27 and TRBJ2-1; D is perhaps TRBD1 (5 bases). Trimming shortened V by 3 bases and J by 6 bases, and 15 bases separated the two germline ends. CDR3 length: 15 amino acids. Germline CDR1 MNHEY, CDR2 SMNVEV (reference sequence). The CDR3 loop reads CASSFFRAPGNEQFF. The CDR3 DNA reads as TGTGCCAGCAGTTTTTTCAGGGCCCCCGGCAATGAGCAGTTCTTC.

The rearrangement uses TRBV24-1 and TRBJ2-3, with 12 positions matching TRBD1. V lost 4 bases to trimming and J lost 4 bases; unmatched junction nucleotides: 11. This CDR3 contains 18 residues. CDR1 and CDR2 (germline): KGHDR, SFDVKD. This chain's CDR3 is CATSEPGTGGAGADTQYF. The CDR3 nucleotides are TGTGCCACCAGTGAGCCCGGGACAGGGGGCGCCGGTGCAGATACGCAGTATTTT.

This clonotype was detected only a few times. The CDR3 sequence is CASSFGTGSYEQYF. In DNA form, the CDR3 reads TGTGCCAGCAGCTTTGGGACAGGCTCCTACGAGCAGTACTTC. V and J are TRBV5-6 and TRBJ2-7; 8 positions agree with TRBD1. The CDR3 runs 14 residues. The ends lost 2 bases at V and 0 bases at J; junction bases unmatched: 1. In germline, CDR1 is SGHDT, CDR2 YYEEEE.

CDR3 in amino acids: CSVPPDRGENTEAFF. DNA of the CDR3: TGCAGCGTTCCCCCGGACAGGGGGGAGAACACTGAAGCTTTCTTT. The J gene is TRBJ1-1, the V gene TRBV29-1; 10 bases agree with TRBD1. V trimming: 5 bases; J trimming: 1 base; junction bases outside the gene matches: 7. Germline CDR1 is SQVTM and CDR2 is ANQGSEA. There are 15 residues in the CDR3.

This chain connects TRBV28 to TRBJ1-2; D unclear. Trimming shortened V by 8 bases and J by 4 bases, and 11 bases separated the two germline ends. Germline CDR1 and CDR2: MDHEN and SYDVKM. The CDR3 totals 12 residues. The CDR3 DNA reads as TGTGCCAGCCGCCAGATTATCTATGGCTACACCTTC. Residues: CASRQIIYGYTF.

The chain carries TRBV9 and TRBJ1-6, with D uncertain. Germline lookup yields CDR1 SGDLS and CDR2 YYNGEE. The CDR3 spans 15 residues. Trimming cost V 0 bases and J 3 bases, with 7 bases left between them. The CDR3 loop reads CASSVVGHYNSPLHF. The CDR3 DNA is TGTGCCAGCAGCGTAGTTGGGCACTATAATTCACCCCTCCACTTT.

This chain joins TRBV13 and TRBJ2-1, with a possible D match to TRBD2 (6 bases). Per the germline V gene, CDR1 is PRHDT and CDR2 is FYEKMQ (reference sequence). Trimming removed 5 bases from V and 12 bases from J, with 14 bases in between. This CDR3 is 12 amino acids long. The CDR3 protein is CASSPPLEGQFF. CDR3 DNA sequence: TGTGCCAGCAGCCCCCCCCTGGAGGGGCAGTTCTTC.

This chain links TRBV7-2 with TRBJ2-3; 10 bases fit TRBD2. This CDR3 spans 14 amino acids. Germline assignment: CDR1 SGHTA and CDR2 FQGNSA. V shed 4 bases, J shed 6 bases, and the junction held 4 bases outside the gene matches. The DNA of the CDR3 is TGTGCCAGCAGCTCCCTAGCGGGGGTGGATACGCAGTATTTT. It is translated as CASSSLAGVDTQYF.

This chain connects TRBV19 to TRBJ2-1, with TRBD1 matching 8 bases. CDR1 and CDR2 from the germline V gene are LNHDA and SQIVND (reference sequence). The CDR3 runs 15 residues. The V and J ends lost 5 bases and 2 bases, in that order; junction bases with no gene match: 5. CDR3 loop: CASSPRTGTYNEQFF. CDR3 bases: TGTGCCAGTAGTCCACGGACAGGGACCTACAATGAGCAGTTCTTC.

The J gene is TRBJ2-7, the V gene TRBV29-1; tentatively, D is TRBD1 or TRBD2 (5 bases each). From germline, CDR1 is SQVTM and CDR2 ANQGSEA. CDR3 length equals 12 residues. V was pared by 3 bases and J by 5 bases, with 11 bases between. The CDR3 DNA is TGCAGCGTTGAGGGGCGAGCGGACGAGCAGTACTTC. Translating it yields CSVEGRADEQYF.

This rearrangement joins TRBV6-5 to TRBJ2-5; the D is unclear. Germline V gene lookup returns CDR1 MNHEY and CDR2 SVGAGI. There are 10 residues in the CDR3. Trimming removed 8 bases at V and 5 bases at J, with 6 bases between. This CDR3 reads CASGDETQYF. The CDR3, as DNA: TGTGCCAGCGGGGATGAGACCCAGTACTTC.

The CDR3 sequence is CASSQTADTQYF. Written as DNA, the CDR3 is TGTGCCAGCAGCCAGACGGCAGATACGCAGTATTTT. This chain links TRBV13 with TRBJ2-3, with D unclear. The V end lost 5 bases, the J end lost 4 bases, and 7 bases lay between the germline ends. There are 12 residues in the CDR3. Germline lookup yields CDR1 PRHDT and CDR2 FYEKMQ (reference sequence).

J is TRBJ2-3 and V is TRBV29-1, with 10 bases fitting TRBD2. This CDR3 comprises 14 residues. Trimming cost V 7 bases and J 2 bases; bases outside gene matches: 6. Germline V gene lookup returns CDR1 SQVTM and CDR2 ANQGSEA. The CDR3 region is CSGYSGRHTDTQYF. The CDR3 region has the DNA TGCAGCGGATATAGCGGGAGGCACACAGATACGCAGTATTTT.

The chain is built from TRBV7-9 and TRBJ1-1; D unclear. V was shortened by 5 bases and J by 1 base, with 14 bases between the two germline ends. The CDR3 runs 15 residues. The germline V gene encodes CDR1 SEHNR and CDR2 FQNEAQ (reference sequence). CDR3 region: CASSPLYSENTEAFF. DNA for the CDR3: TGTGCCAGCAGCCCCCTTTACAGCGAGAACACTGAAGCTTTCTTT.

The gene calls are TRBV3-1 and TRBJ2-7; D unclear. Trimming removed 1 base from V and 2 bases from J, with 24 bases in between. The CDR3 has 19 residues. The germline V gene encodes CDR1 LGHDT and CDR2 YNNKEL (reference sequence). The DNA of the CDR3 is TGTGCCAGCAGCCAAGCGCGTGGGATTCTTCACCGGTTACCCTACGAGCAGTACTTC. It specifies CASSQARGILHRLPYEQYF.

The gene calls are TRBV7-9 and TRBJ2-1, with 8 bases lining up with TRBD2. The V gene's germline CDR1 is SEHNR and CDR2 FQNEAQ (reference sequence). The J segment lost 14 bases and the V segment lost 6 bases, leaving 18 bases of the junction unmatched. This CDR3 region has 15 residues. CDR3 loop: CASRPPGTRGLSKFF. DNA of the CDR3: TGTGCCAGCAGGCCCCCCGGGACTAGGGGCTTGAGCAAGTTCTTC.

The V and J genes are TRBV11-2 and TRBJ2-7, with a weak D call TRBD2 (6 bases). The V end was cut by 2 bases, the J end by 2 bases, with 13 bases between. CDR1 is SGHAT and CDR2 is FQNNGV in the germline V gene. This CDR3 contains 15 residues. The CDR3 loop is CASSLRRGLPYEQYF. DNA of the CDR3: TGTGCCAGCAGCTTAAGGCGGGGCCTTCCCTACGAGCAGTACTTC.

V is TRBV7-6 and J is TRBJ2-3; no firm D call. CDR3 length: 16 amino acids. The germline CDR1 and CDR2 sequences are SGHVS and FNYEAQ. V was clipped by 6 bases and J by 4 bases, with 20 bases between them. CDR3 bases: TGTGCCAGCAGGAACCCGTGGGGTCCTGGCCCAGATACGCAGTATTTT. Residues: CASRNPWGPGPDTQYF.

This clonotype was recorded once. J is TRBJ2-5 and V is TRBV12-3 or TRBV12-4; no definite D call. The CDR3 runs to 14 residues. Trimming took off 3 bases at V and 0 bases at J, with 8 bases between the two ends. CDR3 loop: CASSFDGYQETQYF. The CDR3 DNA is TGTGCCAGCAGTTTCGACGGATACCAAGAGACCCAGTACTTC.

V and J are TRBV5-4 and TRBJ1-2; 10 nucleotides align to TRBD1. CDR1 is SGHNT and CDR2 is YYREEE in the germline V gene (reference sequence). V trimming: 3 bases; J trimming: 8 bases; junction bases outside the gene matches: 13. This CDR3 contains 16 residues. The CDR3 spells CASSSLPGQGSQGYTF. Here the CDR3 DNA reads TGTGCCAGCAGCTCCTTACCGGGACAGGGGAGCCAAGGCTACACCTTC.

In this sample, this clonotype turned up once. Relative to the germline gene, one junction end is altered; a read error may explain this. The V gene is TRBV29-1, the J gene TRBJ2-1; 8 positions match TRBD1. The CDR3 spans 14 residues. The germline CDR1 and CDR2 sequences are SQVTM and ANQGSEA. The CDR3 DNA reads TGCAGCGTCGAAGGGAGGACAGGGCCCAATGAGCAGTTCTTC. It encodes CSVEGRTGPNEQFF.

This clonotype was counted a single time. This chain's CDR3 is CASRGELALIYEQYF. CDR3 in DNA: TGCGCCAGCAGAGGTGAACTAGCCTTGATATACGAGCAGTACTTC. This chain links TRBV5-1 with TRBJ2-7; a possible D gene is TRBD2 (6 bases). This CDR3 is built from 15 residues. CDR1 is SGHRS, CDR2 YFSETQ, per germline. Between the trimmed V and J ends, which lost 5 bases and 4 bases, there was a span of 19 bases.

CDR3 region: CATSRPAVVLAAEQFF. DNA for the CDR3: TGTGCCACCAGCAGGCCCGCGGTGGTACTAGCGGCAGAGCAGTTCTTC. The chain joins TRBV15 to TRBJ2-1, with 8 bases aligning to TRBD2. The length of the CDR3 is 16 residues. Per germline, CDR1 LNHNV and CDR2 YYDKDF (reference sequence). V shed 3 bases and J 10 bases; nucleotides not matched to a gene: 14.

The J gene is TRBJ1-2, the V gene TRBV5-4; possible D gene TRBD1, 6 bases. The CDR3 runs 15 residues. The germline CDR1 and CDR2 sequences are SGHNT and YYREEE (reference sequence). Trimming removed 7 bases from V and 1 base from J, with 17 bases in between. CDR3: CASWGEGGFNYGYTF. CDR3 sequence (DNA): TGTGCCAGCTGGGGTGAGGGGGGTTTTAACTATGGCTACACCTTC.

The rearrangement uses TRBV9 and TRBJ2-7; possible D gene TRBD1, 5 bases. CDR3 length equals 13 residues. Looked up from germline, CDR1 is SGDLS and CDR2 is YYNGEE. V dropped 7 bases and J dropped 3 bases, with 14 bases sitting between them. In DNA form, the CDR3 reads TGTGCCAGCGGTCAGGGTAGTGGCTACGAGCAGTACTTC. This translates into CASGQGSGYEQYF.

V and J are TRBV5-4 and TRBJ2-4; TRBD1 might be the D (7 bases). Trimming took off 1 base at V and 2 bases at J, with 19 bases between the two ends. CDR1 is SGHNT and CDR2 is YYREEE in the germline V gene (reference sequence). The CDR3 length is 18 residues. CDR3 sequence: CASSLTSLGTETKNIQYF. The DNA for the CDR3 is TGTGCCAGCAGCTTGACTAGCTTAGGGACAGAAACCAAAAACATTCAGTACTTC.

V usage is TRBV3-1 and J usage is TRBJ2-2; D tentatively reads TRBD1 or TRBD2 (6 bases each). The germline V gene encodes CDR1 LGHDT and CDR2 YNNKEL (reference sequence). V was clipped by 1 base and J by 2 bases, with 14 bases between them. The CDR3 has 17 residues. The CDR3 DNA reads TGTGCCAGCAGCCAAGGCGAGGGGGACTTAAACACCGGGGAGCTGTTTTTT. Translated: CASSQGEGDLNTGELFF.